Shown below are 10 T cell receptor beta chains from a single sample sequenced in a study of tumor-infiltrating lymphocytes in localized non-small cell lung cancer. The protocol was immunoSEQ multiplex PCR, while the TCRdb copy is restricted to in-frame clones and leaves out a portion. The sample consists of 9,500 to 11,000 clones, 65% to 80% of them appearing once. Sample: uninvolved lung tissue not adjacent to the tumor. Source of these receptors: a human donor with non-small cell lung cancer.

The rearrangement joins TRBV29-1 to TRBJ1-1, with 9 bases lining up with TRBD1. After removal of 8 bases from V and 5 bases from J, the junction contained 9 bases not matched to a gene. The CDR3 runs 13 residues. CDR1 and CDR2 (germline): SQVTM, ANQGSEA. The CDR3 loop reads CSTKQGAPTEAFF. CDR3 coding DNA: TGCAGCACCAAACAGGGGGCGCCTACTGAAGCTTTCTTT.

The chain combines TRBV27 with TRBJ1-2; the D is unclear. The V and J ends lost 5 bases and 7 bases respectively, with 8 bases between them. Per the germline V gene, CDR1 is MNHEY and CDR2 is SMNVEV (reference sequence). CDR3 size: 11 residues. CDR3 nucleotide sequence: TGTGCCAGCAGTCCCGGGGTTGGCTACACCTTC. Its translation: CASSPGVGYTF.

The rearrangement uses TRBV7-2 and TRBJ2-2, with D unclear. Trimming shortened V by 1 base and J by 4 bases, and 1 base separated the two germline ends. Germline loops: CDR1 SGHTA, CDR2 FQGNSA. The CDR3 is 12 amino acids. This chain's CDR3 is CASSLGTGELFF. The CDR3 DNA reads as TGTGCCAGCAGCTTAGGCACCGGGGAGCTGTTTTTT.

The J gene is TRBJ2-5, the V gene TRBV6-5; no reliable D call. The CDR3 spans 14 residues. Trimming cost V 6 bases and J 4 bases, with 15 bases left between them. Germline values: CDR1 MNHEY, CDR2 SVGAGI. The CDR3 region is CASRNSVGVETQYF. For the CDR3, the DNA is TGTGCCAGCAGAAATTCTGTTGGGGTAGAGACCCAGTACTTC.

The V gene is TRBV18, the J gene TRBJ1-5; TRBD1 matches 9 bases. Trimming cost V 3 bases and J 6 bases; bases outside gene matches: 9. The CDR3 covers 16 residues. Per germline, CDR1 KGHSH and CDR2 LQKENI. The CDR3 DNA reads TGTGCCAGCTCACCGTCGTCACAGGGGGCCGGTCAGCCCCAGCATTTT. The encoded protein is CASSPSSQGAGQPQHF.

The rearrangement joins TRBV6-1 to TRBJ2-7; no definite D call. The CDR3 totals 12 residues. V was cut by 6 bases and J by 0 bases, with 6 bases left in between. CDR1 and CDR2 (germline): MNHNS, SASEGT. CDR3 protein: CASRRNSYEQYF. The CDR3 nucleotides read TGTGCCAGCAGGAGAAACTCCTACGAGCAGTACTTC.

The chain recombines TRBV6-5 with TRBJ1-1; D possibly corresponds to TRBD1 (6 bases). Trimming cost V 0 bases and J 4 bases, with 12 bases left between them. CDR1 and CDR2 (germline): MNHEY, SVGAGI. This CDR3 contains 15 residues. CDR3 coding DNA: TGTGCCAGCAGTTACTCGCCAAGGGGGGGCACTGAAGCTTTCTTT. It encodes CASSYSPRGGTEAFF.

The rearrangement uses TRBV28 and TRBJ2-2; the D call may be TRBD1 or TRBD2 (5 bases each). This CDR3 spans 15 amino acids. CDR1 and CDR2 (germline): MDHEN, SYDVKM. Trimming stripped 5 bases from V and 6 bases from J, with 16 bases between. The CDR3 nucleotides read TGTGCCAGCAGTAGTCAGGGACCTCAGGCCGGGGAGCTGTTTTTT. It yields the protein CASSSQGPQAGELFF.

J is TRBJ2-3 and V is TRBV2, with 9 bases matching TRBD2. The trim removed 7 bases at V and 0 bases at J, leaving 11 bases unmatched. Germline V lookup: CDR1 SNHLY, CDR2 FYNNEI. CDR3 size: 17 residues. CDR3 bases: TGTGCCAGCATGATTCGTCGGGCGGGAGGGAGCACAGATACGCAGTATTTT. Encoded protein: CASMIRRAGGSTDTQYF.

As DNA, the CDR3 is TGCGCCAGCAGCTCCAGGGTGGACACTGAAGCTTTCTTT. This codes for CASSSRVDTEAFF. The chain uses TRBV5-1 and TRBJ1-1; D may be TRBD1 (5 bases). CDR1 SGHRS and CDR2 YFSETQ come from the germline V gene. The CDR3 covers 13 residues. V lost 3 bases to trimming and J lost 3 bases, with 9 bases between them.